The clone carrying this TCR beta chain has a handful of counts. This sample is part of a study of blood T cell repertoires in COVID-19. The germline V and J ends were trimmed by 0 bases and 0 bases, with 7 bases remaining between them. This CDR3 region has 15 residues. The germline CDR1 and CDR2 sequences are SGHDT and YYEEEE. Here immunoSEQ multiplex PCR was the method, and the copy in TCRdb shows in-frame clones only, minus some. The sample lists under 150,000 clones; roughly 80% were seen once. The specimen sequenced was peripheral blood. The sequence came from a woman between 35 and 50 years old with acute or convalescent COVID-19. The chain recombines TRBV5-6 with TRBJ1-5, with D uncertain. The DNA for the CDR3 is TGTGCCAGCAGCTTGGTGGCTTCTAGCAATCAGCCCCAGCATTTT. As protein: CASSLVASSNQPQHF.